One and the same sample provided the 21 T cell receptor beta chains below, sequenced in a study of CD8+CD57+ T cells in acquired aplastic anemia. Patients who underwent sequencing had shown CD8+CD57+ cell expansion by flow cytometry. TCR beta VDJ and CDR3 profiling used genomic DNA as template. TCRdb recomputed calls from the reads with MiXCR, one row per CDR3 protein. The sample has about 220,000 distinct CDR3 sequences, around half seen once. The material sequenced was sorted CD4+, CD8+, or CD8+CD57+ T cells (not recorded which) from PBMCs. These receptors were collected from a human donor with aplastic anemia.

Points on this clonotype: One base away lies a much larger clone, so this may be a sequencing read error. V is TRBV10-3 and J is TRBJ1-2; no reliable D call. Per the germline V gene, CDR1 is ENHRY and CDR2 is SYGVKD. This CDR3 has 15 residues. V was clipped by 5 bases and J by 0 bases, with 13 bases between them. In DNA form, the CDR3 reads TGTGCCATCAGTTACTCGATGGGTGCTAACTATGGCTACACCTTC. The encoded protein is CAISYSMGANYGYTF.

In its sample, this clonotype was seen many times. CDR3: CASSLGGGQADEQFF. The CDR3 nucleotides read TGTGCCAGCAGCTTGGGGGGGGGACAAGCCGATGAGCAGTTCTTC. V and J are TRBV7-8 and TRBJ2-1, with D possibly being TRBD2 (7 bases). The CDR3 has 15 residues. Trimming took 3 bases from V and 8 from J, leaving 17 bases between them. Germline CDR1 SGHVS, CDR2 FQNEAQ. The complete variable domain, with remaining parts taken from reference TRBV7-8 and TRBJ2-1, reads GAGVSQSPRYKVAKRGQDVALRCDPISGHVSLFWYQQALGQGPEFLTYFQNEAQLDKSGLPSDRFFAERPEGSVSTLKIQRTQQEDSAVYLCASSLGGGQADEQFFGPGTRLTVL.

This clonotype was seen ten or more times. One end of the junction fails to match germline, which may point to a read error. The chain combines TRBV27 with TRBJ2-1, with TRBD2 matching 13 bases. The germline CDR1 and CDR2 sequences are MNHEY and SMNVEV (reference sequence). The CDR3 totals 13 residues. The CDR3 sequence is CASRQGLAGSLSF. As DNA, the CDR3 is TGTGCCAGCAGACAGGGACTAGCGGGAAGTCTGTCCTTC.

The chain employs TRBV6-6 and TRBJ1-1, with D unclear. Trimming shortened V by 6 bases and J by 1 base, and 9 bases separated the two germline ends. This CDR3 is built from 13 residues. From germline, CDR1 is MNHNY and CDR2 SVGAGI (reference sequence). The CDR3 coding sequence is TGTGCCAGCAGACCCAGTTGGAACACTGAAGCTTTCTTT. Its protein product is CASRPSWNTEAFF.

This clonotype was recorded a few times. The V gene is TRBV9, the J gene TRBJ2-7, with unresolved D. The germline CDR1 and CDR2 sequences are SGDLS and YYNGEE. The CDR3 runs 16 residues. V was cut by 2 bases and J by 4 bases, with 19 bases left in between. The CDR3 spells CASSVTAGGVLYEQYF. CDR3 nucleotides: TGTGCCAGCAGCGTGACGGCTGGTGGAGTTTTGTACGAGCAGTACTTC.

This clonotype was observed a few times. The junction departs from germline at one end; a sequencing error may be responsible. The CDR3 loop reads CASSPGGHEQYF. CDR3 in DNA: TGTGCTAGCAGTCCCGGGGGGCACGAGCAGTACTTC. This rearrangement joins TRBV7-7 to TRBJ2-7; TRBD2 is a possible D gene (7 bases). Germline V gives CDR1 SSHAT, CDR2 FNYEAQ (reference sequence). This CDR3 is 12 amino acids long.

This clonotype has at least ten counts. The rearrangement links TRBV10-2 to TRBJ2-3; 13 nucleotides agree with TRBD2. V lost 8 bases, J lost 1 base, and 12 bases stayed unmatched. The germline V gene has CDR1 WSHSY and CDR2 SAAADI. The CDR3 has 18 residues. CDR3 in DNA: TGCGCCAGCTGTCGGACTAGCGGGAGAAGTGTGGGCACAGATACGCAGTATTTT. Translating it yields CASCRTSGRSVGTDTQYF.

The genes are TRBV6-2 or TRBV6-3 and TRBJ1-1; D is possibly TRBD1 (5 bases). The V gene's germline CDR1 is MNHEY and CDR2 SVGEGT. Between the trimmed V and J ends, which lost 5 bases and 5 bases, there was a span of 15 bases. The CDR3 is made up of 14 amino acids. The CDR3 sequence: CASSLEQVPTEAFF. The CDR3 nucleotides are TGTGCCAGCAGTCTAGAACAGGTGCCGACTGAAGCTTTCTTT.

Notes on this clonotype: A much larger clone is a single base away; this may be a read error. The V gene is TRBV6-2 or TRBV6-3, the J gene TRBJ2-7, with 10 positions matching TRBD1. CDR1 and CDR2 (germline): MNHEY, SVGEGT. The CDR3 has 14 residues. V lost 6 bases to trimming and J lost 2 bases; unmatched junction nucleotides: 4. CDR3 in amino acids: CASRKGQGTYEQYF. CDR3 nucleotides: TGTGCCAGCAGGAAGGGACAGGGGACCTACGAGCAGTACTTC.

The chain carries TRBV20-1 and TRBJ2-7; the match to TRBD2 covers 7 bases. Germline CDR1 and CDR2: DFQATT and SNEGSKA (reference sequence). Germline trimming cut 6 bases from V and 0 bases from J; bases unmatched to any gene: 14. The CDR3 consists of 16 residues. CDR3 loop: CSASSLERGISYEQYF. CDR3 DNA sequence: TGCAGTGCCAGCAGCCTGGAGCGGGGAATCTCCTACGAGCAGTACTTC.

This clonotype was found a few times. In nucleotides, the CDR3 is TGCGCCAGCAGCCCAGAACCCGGGACAGGGGGCTTTAATGAGCAGTTCTTC. Translating it yields CASSPEPGTGGFNEQFF. The chain joins TRBV4-1 to TRBJ2-1; 12 bases agree with TRBD1. The germline V gene has CDR1 MGHRA and CDR2 YSYEKL. The J segment lost 7 bases and the V segment lost 4 bases, leaving 11 bases of the junction unmatched. This CDR3 spans 17 amino acids.

The sample holds many counts of this clonotype. The chain employs TRBV19 and TRBJ1-1; D gene ambiguous. Per germline, CDR1 LNHDA and CDR2 SQIVND (reference sequence). Trimming pared 1 base from V and 7 bases from J, leaving 10 bases between. The CDR3 has 13 amino acids. CDR3 DNA sequence: TGTGCCAGTAGTATAGGAGACCGATATGAAGCTTTCTTT. Its protein is CASSIGDRYEAFF.

As to this clonotype: One base away lies a much larger clone, so this may be a sequencing read error. The CDR3 here is CASGDPNEQFF. The CDR3 DNA reads as TGTGCCAGCGGTGATCCCAATGAGCAGTTCTTC. This chain links TRBV6-5 with TRBJ2-1; D gene uncertain. This CDR3 has 11 amino acids. Germline CDR1 is MNHEY and CDR2 is SVGAGI. V shed 8 bases and J shed 6 bases, with 8 bases lying between them.

As to this clonotype: A much larger clone is a single base away; this may be a read error. The chain links TRBV9 to TRBJ2-5; TRBD2 matches at 11 bases. The CDR3 extends over 17 amino acids. Germline V lookup: CDR1 SGDLS, CDR2 YYNGEE. For the CDR3, the DNA is TGTGCCGGCAGTCCGGGACTAGCGGATCCGCATCAAGAGACCCAGTACTTC. Its protein product is CAGSPGLADPHQETQYF.

The J gene is TRBJ1-2, the V gene TRBV24-1, with a weak D call TRBD1 (6 bases). Germline CDR1 and CDR2: KGHDR and SFDVKD. Trimming removed 2 bases at V and 3 bases at J, with 9 bases between. The CDR3 is made up of 14 amino acids. The CDR3 DNA reads TGTGCCACCAGTGATTCGGACAGACACTATGGCTACACCTTC. This translates into CATSDSDRHYGYTF.

The V and J genes are TRBV10-3 and TRBJ2-7; 14 nucleotides align to TRBD2. Trimming took 10 bases from V and 2 from J; bases not matched to a gene: 16. This CDR3 region has 18 residues. The V gene's germline CDR1 is ENHRY and CDR2 SYGVKD. This CDR3 reads CASIGWGLAGEGTYEQYF. The CDR3 coding sequence is TGTGCCAGCATAGGGTGGGGACTAGCGGGAGAGGGGACCTACGAGCAGTACTTC.

The chain uses TRBV20-1 and TRBJ1-5; D perhaps matches TRBD1 (6 bases). Germline-derived CDR1 and CDR2 are DFQATT and SNEGSKA (reference sequence). V gave up 2 bases and J gave up 5 bases, with 16 bases separating them. The CDR3 runs to 15 residues. DNA for the CDR3: TGCAGTGCTAGAAGGACAGCGGTTGAGGATCAGCCCCAGCATTTT. It encodes CSARRTAVEDQPQHF.

This clonotype was seen a few times. The chain links TRBV2 to TRBJ2-7; 15 bases are shared with TRBD2. CDR3 length: 17 amino acids. V shed 6 bases and J 4 bases; nucleotides not matched to a gene: 10. Germline CDR1 is SNHLY and CDR2 is FYNNEI. As DNA, the CDR3 is TGTGCCAGCAGAAATCCTCCGGGACTAGCGGGAGGATACGAGCAGTACTTC. This gives the protein CASRNPPGLAGGYEQYF.

The chain couples TRBV7-9 to TRBJ2-5; D tentatively reads TRBD1 or TRBD2 (5 bases each). Germline V gene data show CDR1 as SEHNR and CDR2 as FQNEAQ (reference sequence). V shed 4 bases and J shed 3 bases, with 9 bases lying between them. The CDR3 contains 13 residues. The CDR3 coding sequence is TGTGCCAGCAGCTCGGGACCCGAAGAGACCCAGTACTTC. It encodes CASSSGPEETQYF.

Of note for this clonotype: A read error may explain this, as a much larger clone is one base away. V is TRBV12-3 or TRBV12-4 and J is TRBJ2-1; TRBD1 might be the D (5 bases). The CDR3 length is 16 residues. The CDR3 loop reads CASSLRGAATFNERFF. The CDR3 nucleotides read TGTGCCAGCAGTTTACGTGGGGCCGCTACCTTCAATGAGCGGTTCTTC.

Ten or more counts support this clonotype. This chain connects TRBV15 to TRBJ1-3, with TRBD1 matching 7 bases. The CDR3 extends over 15 amino acids. V lost 1 base, J lost 1 base, and 1 base stayed unmatched. Germline V gives CDR1 LNHNV, CDR2 YYDKDF (reference sequence). The chain's CDR3 is CATSRGQGSGNTIYF. In nucleotides, the CDR3 is TGTGCCACCAGCAGAGGACAGGGTTCTGGAAACACCATATATTTT.